A single sample gave rise to the 7 T cell receptor beta chains below, sequenced in a study of vaccination effects on CD4 cells after COVID-19 (dated by TCRdb to 2021 to 2024). In the ViraFEST assay, PBMC were stimulated with viral peptide pools, and TCR sequencing was then used to find antigen-specific CD4+ T cell clonotypes based on their expansion. After less than eleven days of culture, CD4+ T cells were isolated with the EasySep CD4+ T cell isolation kit. PCR-confirmed SARS-CoV-2 infection had occurred in convalescent patients between March and December 2020, before the Alpha, Beta and Delta variants emerged in the United States. Participants received two doses of either the BNT162b2 or the mRNA-1273 mRNA SARS-CoV-2 vaccine. Their antigens are not known. The library relied on the immunoSEQ multiplex PCR assay. Here the immuneACCESS table is served through TCRdb, limited to in-frame sequences with V and J called. Missing clones are a known gap in these copies; in checked studies unresolved V genes cover under half, and the rest lacks a known reason. The sample yields 15,000 to 20,000 clones; around 80% were counted once. The top ten constitute approximately 21% of the sample.

The sequencing here drew on CD4+ T cells from PBMCs cultured with SARS-CoV-2 spike peptides, taken after COVID-19 vaccination. The cell subset or site label on this specimen signifies: SARS-CoV-2 spike overlapping peptide pool stimulation. Every receptor here comes from a human donor who had a prior SARS-CoV-2 infection.

The chain joins TRBV19 to TRBJ1-2; 7 bases match TRBD1. Trimming cost V 5 bases and J 6 bases; bases outside gene matches: 15. Germline CDR1 and CDR2: LNHDA and SQIVND (reference sequence). The CDR3 length is 16 residues. CDR3 amino acids: CASSLLGTELQHGYTF. The DNA for the CDR3 is TGTGCCAGTAGTCTTTTAGGGACAGAACTCCAGCATGGCTACACCTTC.

The chain carries TRBV30 and TRBJ1-2; D may be TRBD1 (5 bases). Trimming took off 5 bases at V and 2 bases at J, with 6 bases between the two ends. The CDR3 is made up of 11 amino acids. The germline gives CDR1 GTSNPN, CDR2 SVGIG (reference sequence). The CDR3 spells CAWGANYGYTF. The CDR3 DNA follows: TGTGCCTGGGGGGCGAACTATGGCTACACCTTC.

V and J are TRBV13 and TRBJ2-3; TRBD2 agrees at 12 bases. With V trimmed by 3 bases and J by 3 bases, 7 bases remained unmatched. Germline values: CDR1 PRHDT, CDR2 FYEKMQ (reference sequence). The CDR3 contains 17 residues. The DNA of the CDR3 is TGTGCCAGCAGCTTTCGACTAGCGGGAGTTGGGACAGATACGCAGTATTTT. This sequence encodes CASSFRLAGVGTDTQYF.

The gene calls are TRBV6-5 and TRBJ2-7, with TRBD2 matching over 8 bases. CDR3 length: 16 residues. V gave up 2 bases and J gave up 3 bases; unmatched junction bases: 9. Germline V gives CDR1 MNHEY, CDR2 SVGAGI. CDR3 protein: CASSYAFAGGFYEQYF. The CDR3 nucleotides read TGTGCCAGCAGTTACGCTTTCGCGGGAGGATTCTACGAGCAGTACTTC.

The chain joins TRBV5-1 to TRBJ2-3; perhaps D is TRBD1 or TRBD2 (5 bases each). The CDR3 is 14 residues long. Germline CDR1 reads SGHRS; CDR2 reads YFSETQ. The germline V and J ends were trimmed by 7 bases and 6 bases, with 18 bases remaining between them. CDR3 amino acids: CASSIRIWGDTQYF. CDR3 sequence (DNA): TGCGCCAGCTCCATCCGGATCTGGGGGGATACGCAGTATTTT.

The V and J genes are TRBV7-8 and TRBJ1-3; possibly TRBD1 for D (5 bases). The CDR3 totals 15 residues. Germline assignment: CDR1 SGHVS and CDR2 FQNEAQ. V was trimmed by 1 base and J by 0 bases, leaving 7 bases between them. The CDR3 protein is CASSLDRISGNTIYF. The CDR3 bases are TGTGCCAGCAGCTTAGACAGGATCTCTGGAAACACCATATATTTT.

This clone was recorded once. The chain carries TRBV10-3 and TRBJ2-3; TRBD2 aligns across 7 bases. V trimming: 10 bases; J trimming: 2 bases; junction bases outside the gene matches: 9. Germline V gene sequence: CDR1 ENHRY, CDR2 SYGVKD. The CDR3 extends over 14 amino acids. CDR3 residues: CATKAGDYTDTQYF. CDR3 DNA: TGTGCCACGAAGGCGGGGGACTACACAGATACGCAGTATTTT.